This T cell receptor (beta chain) is drawn from a study of early T cells in non-severe SARS-CoV-2 infection. Study details: Alpha and beta chains were unpaired, from unsorted whole-blood bulk RNA.

Researchers attached unique molecular identifiers to individual cDNA molecules. One entry per CDR3 protein results from TCRdb running MiXCR on the 5' RACE reads. In the table there are 53,000 or so distinct CDR3 sequences, roughly 7.7% of which are singletons. Study-level results: Private and CD4 specificities were missed by VDJdb matching, skewed to anti-spike CD8.

This clonotype was found a few times. As yet, its antigen is unknown. This TCR came from an adult who was a healthcare worker with PCR-confirmed SARS-CoV-2 infection or an uninfected control (not recorded which). Input material: whole blood.

The CDR3 spells CASRRTENYGYTF. The CDR3, as DNA: TGTGCCAGCAGAAGGACCGAGAACTATGGCTACACCTTC. This rearrangement joins TRBV11-2 to TRBJ1-2, with D unresolved. Trimming shortened V by 6 bases and J by 2 bases, and 10 bases separated the two germline ends. Germline V gene data show CDR1 as SGHAT and CDR2 as FQNNGV. This CDR3 has 13 residues.